This TCR beta chain was found in a study of PD-L1 blockade in urothelial cancer. Across the whole study: Analyses were performed on blood at 3 weeks after treatment start (the second dose) and at 6 weeks. Typically, measured as a median, blood samples had roughly 140,000 T cells.

Germline CDR1 and CDR2: SNHLY and FYNNEI. The CDR3 has 15 amino acids. Germline trimming cut 7 bases from V and 6 bases from J; bases unmatched to any gene: 8. Patients' cancers were locally advanced or metastatic urothelial carcinomas. Points from the study as a whole: Improved survival was predicted by pretreatment blood TCR clonality below the median.

The data were produced by immunoSEQ multiplex PCR, yet TCRdb's version contains in-frame clones alone and is incomplete. The sample shows more than 75,000 clones, more than 85% of them seen only once. A word on this clone: What it binds is not known.

The source was PBMCs, collected around atezolizumab (anti-PD-L1) treatment. This sequence was found in a man in his sixties with urothelial cancer. This sequence joins TRBV2 and TRBJ1-4; 10 nucleotides align to TRBD1. The CDR3 protein is CASNYLGQGDEKLFF. CDR3 DNA sequence: TGTGCCAGCAACTATCTAGGACAGGGGGATGAAAAACTGTTTTTT.